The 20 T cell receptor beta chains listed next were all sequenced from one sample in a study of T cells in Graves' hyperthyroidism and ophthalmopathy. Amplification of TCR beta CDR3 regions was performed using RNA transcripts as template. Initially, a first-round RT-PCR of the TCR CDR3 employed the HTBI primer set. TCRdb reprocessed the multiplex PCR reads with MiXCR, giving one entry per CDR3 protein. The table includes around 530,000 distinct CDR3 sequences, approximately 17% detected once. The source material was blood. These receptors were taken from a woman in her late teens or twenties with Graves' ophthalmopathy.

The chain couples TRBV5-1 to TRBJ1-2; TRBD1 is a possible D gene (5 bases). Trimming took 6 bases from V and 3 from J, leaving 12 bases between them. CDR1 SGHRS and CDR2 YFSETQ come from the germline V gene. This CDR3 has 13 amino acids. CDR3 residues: CASKPREDYGYTF. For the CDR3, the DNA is TGCGCCAGCAAACCCAGGGAGGACTATGGCTACACCTTC.

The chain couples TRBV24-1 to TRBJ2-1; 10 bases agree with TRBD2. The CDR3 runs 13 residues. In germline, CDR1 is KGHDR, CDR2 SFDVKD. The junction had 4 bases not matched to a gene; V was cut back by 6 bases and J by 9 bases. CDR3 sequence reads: CATSSGRATEQFF. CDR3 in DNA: TGTGCCACCAGTAGCGGGAGGGCCACTGAGCAGTTCTTC.

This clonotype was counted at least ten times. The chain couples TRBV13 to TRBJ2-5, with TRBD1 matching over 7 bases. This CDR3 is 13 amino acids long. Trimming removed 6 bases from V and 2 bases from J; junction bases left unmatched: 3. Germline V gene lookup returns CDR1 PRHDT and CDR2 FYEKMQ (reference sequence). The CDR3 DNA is TGTGCCAGCAGGGGACAGTCTCAAGAGACCCAGTACTTC. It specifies CASRGQSQETQYF.

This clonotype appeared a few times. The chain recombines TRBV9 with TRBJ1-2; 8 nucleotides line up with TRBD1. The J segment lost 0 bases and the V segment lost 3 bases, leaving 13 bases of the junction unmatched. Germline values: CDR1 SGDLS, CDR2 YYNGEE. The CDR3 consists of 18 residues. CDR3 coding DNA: TGTGCCAGCAGCGGCAAAGGGACAGGACACGAACCTAACTATGGCTACACCTTC. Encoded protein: CASSGKGTGHEPNYGYTF.

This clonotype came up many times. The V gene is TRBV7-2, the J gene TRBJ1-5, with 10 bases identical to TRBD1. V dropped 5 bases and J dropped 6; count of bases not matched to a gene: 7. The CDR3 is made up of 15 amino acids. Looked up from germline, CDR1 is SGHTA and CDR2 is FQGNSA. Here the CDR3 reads CASSQKGTGVQPQHF. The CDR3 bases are TGTGCCAGCAGCCAAAAGGGGACAGGGGTTCAGCCCCAGCATTTT. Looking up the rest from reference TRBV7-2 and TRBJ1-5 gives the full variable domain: GAGVSQSPSNKVTEKGKDVELRCDPISGHTALYWYRQSLGQGLEFLIYFQGNSAPDKSGLPSDRFSAERTGGSVSTLTIQRTQQEDSAVYLCASSQKGTGVQPQHFGDGTRLSIL.

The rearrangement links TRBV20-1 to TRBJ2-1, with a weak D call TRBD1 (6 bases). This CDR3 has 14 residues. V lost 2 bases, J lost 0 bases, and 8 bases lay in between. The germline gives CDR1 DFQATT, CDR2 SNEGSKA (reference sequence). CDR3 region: CSARTGTSYNEQFF. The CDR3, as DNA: TGCAGTGCTAGAACAGGGACCTCCTACAATGAGCAGTTCTTC.

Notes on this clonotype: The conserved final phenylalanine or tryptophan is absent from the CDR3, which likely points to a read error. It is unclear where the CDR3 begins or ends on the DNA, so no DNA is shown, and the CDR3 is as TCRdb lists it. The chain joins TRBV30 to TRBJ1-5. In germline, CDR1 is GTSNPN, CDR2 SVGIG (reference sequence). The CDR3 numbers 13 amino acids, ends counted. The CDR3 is CAWSVVGNQPQHC.

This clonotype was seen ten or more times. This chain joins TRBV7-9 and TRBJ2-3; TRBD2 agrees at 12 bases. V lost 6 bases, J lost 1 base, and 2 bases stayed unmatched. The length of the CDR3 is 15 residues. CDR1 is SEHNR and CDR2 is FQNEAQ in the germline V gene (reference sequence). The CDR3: CASSPSGGGTDTQYF. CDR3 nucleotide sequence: TGTGCCAGCAGTCCTAGCGGGGGGGGCACAGATACGCAGTATTTT.

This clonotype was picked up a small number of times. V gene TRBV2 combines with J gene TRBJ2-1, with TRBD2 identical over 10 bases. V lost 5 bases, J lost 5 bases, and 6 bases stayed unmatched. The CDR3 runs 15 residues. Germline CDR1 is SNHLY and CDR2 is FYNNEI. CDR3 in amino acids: CASSRRGLANNEQFF. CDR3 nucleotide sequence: TGTGCCAGCAGTAGGAGGGGACTAGCGAACAATGAGCAGTTCTTC.

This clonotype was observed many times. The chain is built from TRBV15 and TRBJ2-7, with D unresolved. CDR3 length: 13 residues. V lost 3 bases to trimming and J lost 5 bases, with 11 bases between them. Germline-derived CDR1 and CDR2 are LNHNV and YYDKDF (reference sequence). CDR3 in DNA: TGTGCCACCAGCAGCCTCCGACACCACGAGCAGTACTTC. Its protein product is CATSSLRHHEQYF.

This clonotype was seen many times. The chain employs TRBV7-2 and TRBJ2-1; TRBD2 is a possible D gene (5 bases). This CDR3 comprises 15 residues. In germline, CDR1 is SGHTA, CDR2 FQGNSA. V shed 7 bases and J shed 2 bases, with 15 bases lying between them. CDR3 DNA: TGTGCCAGCACCCGAATGCGGGCACCCTACAATGAGCAGTTCTTC. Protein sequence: CASTRMRAPYNEQFF.

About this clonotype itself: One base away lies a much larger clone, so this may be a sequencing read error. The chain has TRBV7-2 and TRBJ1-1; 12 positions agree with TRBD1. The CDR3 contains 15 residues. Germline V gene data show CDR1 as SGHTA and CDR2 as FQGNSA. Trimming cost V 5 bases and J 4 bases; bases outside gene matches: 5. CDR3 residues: CASSRDRGRSTEAFF. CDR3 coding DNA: TGTGCCAGCAGCCGGGACAGGGGGCGGAGCACTGAAGCTTTCTTT.

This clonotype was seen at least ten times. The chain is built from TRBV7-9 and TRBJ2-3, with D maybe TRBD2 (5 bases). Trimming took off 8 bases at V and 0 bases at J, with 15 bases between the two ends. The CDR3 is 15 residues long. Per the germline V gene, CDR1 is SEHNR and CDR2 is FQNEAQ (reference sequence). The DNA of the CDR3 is TGTGCCAGCCAACTAAGGCGGGCTAGCACAGATACGCAGTATTTT. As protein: CASQLRRASTDTQYF.

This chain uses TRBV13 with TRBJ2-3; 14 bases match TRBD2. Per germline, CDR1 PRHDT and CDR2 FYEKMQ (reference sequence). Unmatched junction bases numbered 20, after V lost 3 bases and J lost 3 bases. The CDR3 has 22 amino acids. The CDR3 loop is CASSFTVAVDGTSGSSTDTQYF. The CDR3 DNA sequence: TGTGCCAGCAGCTTCACAGTGGCGGTTGACGGGACTAGCGGGAGTTCGACAGATACGCAGTATTTT.

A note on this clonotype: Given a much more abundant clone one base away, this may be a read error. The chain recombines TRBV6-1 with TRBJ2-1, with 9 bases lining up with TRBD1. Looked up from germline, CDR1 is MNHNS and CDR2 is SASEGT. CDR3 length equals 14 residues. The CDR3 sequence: CASIGTGLRNEQLF. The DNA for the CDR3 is TGTGCCAGCATCGGGACAGGGCTGCGAAATGAGCAGCTCTTC.

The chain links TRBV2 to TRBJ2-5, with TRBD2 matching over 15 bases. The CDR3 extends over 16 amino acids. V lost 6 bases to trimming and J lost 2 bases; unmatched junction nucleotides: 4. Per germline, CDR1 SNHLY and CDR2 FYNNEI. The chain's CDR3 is CASRRGLAGGQETQYF. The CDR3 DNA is TGTGCCAGCAGGCGCGGACTAGCGGGGGGGCAAGAGACCCAGTACTTC.

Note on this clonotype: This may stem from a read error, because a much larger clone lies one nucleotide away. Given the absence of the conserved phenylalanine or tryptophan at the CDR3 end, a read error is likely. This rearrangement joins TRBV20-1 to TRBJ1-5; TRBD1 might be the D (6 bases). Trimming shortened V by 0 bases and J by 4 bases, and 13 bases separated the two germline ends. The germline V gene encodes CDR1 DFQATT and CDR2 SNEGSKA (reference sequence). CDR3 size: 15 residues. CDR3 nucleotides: TGCAGTGCTAGAGAACAGGGTAGGGAGAATCAGCCCCAGCATCTT. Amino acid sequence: CSAREQGRENQPQHL.

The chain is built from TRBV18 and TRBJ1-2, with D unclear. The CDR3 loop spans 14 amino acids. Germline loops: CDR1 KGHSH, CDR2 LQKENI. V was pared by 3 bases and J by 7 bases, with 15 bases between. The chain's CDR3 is CASSPKAPQAGYTF. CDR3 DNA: TGTGCCAGCTCACCGAAAGCACCCCAGGCTGGCTACACCTTC.

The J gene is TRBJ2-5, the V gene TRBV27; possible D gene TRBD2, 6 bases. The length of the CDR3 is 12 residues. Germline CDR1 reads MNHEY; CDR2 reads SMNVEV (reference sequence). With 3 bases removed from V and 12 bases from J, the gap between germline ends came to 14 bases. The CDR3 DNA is TGTGCCAGCAGTTTCGTCGCGGGGTTGGAGTACTTC. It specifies CASSFVAGLEYF.

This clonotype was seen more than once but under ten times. CDR3 nucleotides: TGTGCCAGCAGCCCGTGGGCGGGAGTAAGAGAGGATACGCAGTATTTT. It encodes CASSPWAGVREDTQYF. This rearrangement joins TRBV6-2 or TRBV6-3 to TRBJ2-3; 7 bases map to TRBD2. Germline V lookup: CDR1 MNHEY, CDR2 SVGEGT. The CDR3 is 16 residues long. The ends lost 6 bases at V and 6 bases at J; junction bases unmatched: 15.